Each of the 22 T cell receptor beta chains below was sequenced from the same sample in a study of CXCR3-negative and CXCR3-positive naive CD8 T cells (dated by TCRdb to 2018 to 2020). Sequencing used a NextSeq 550. The Human TCR Profiling Kit (MiLaboratory) was used to prepare UMI-labeled 5' RACE TRB cDNA libraries. Through TCRdb reprocessing, the reads give one entry per CDR3 protein sequence; DNA is omitted. The sample has 50,000 to 65,000 distinct CDR3 sequences on record. The top ten hold around 0.75% of the sample. What the authors observed across the whole study: Compared with CXCR3-negative naive cells, CXCR3-positive naive cells had TRB CDR3s with higher hydrophobicity (lower Kidera factor 4), lower energy, and higher strength and volume indices.

Their specific antigens are unknown. The sequencing sample was made of naive CXCR3+ CD8+ T cells from blood. The cell subset or site label here, explained by the study, means: CD45RO-CCR7+CD27+CD95- naive CD8+ T cells expressing CXCR3 (TNR3+). The receptors were sampled from a human donor in good health. Some clones in this sample may be carry-over from other donors' samples.

This rearrangement joins TRBV29-1 to TRBJ2-7; TCRdb returns TRBD2, unconfirmable since there is no DNA. This CDR3 contains 14 residues. Germline loops: CDR1 SQVTM, CDR2 ANQGSEA. This CDR3 is CSVVRAAGNYEQYF.

The chain combines TRBV21-1 with TRBJ1-4; TCRdb calls TRBD1, which cannot be checked without DNA. TRBV21-1 is listed as a pseudogene. The CDR3 covers 17 residues. The CDR3: CASSKGPTGQYNEKLFF.

The chain links TRBV5-1 to TRBJ2-1; TCRdb gives TRBD1 as the D gene, but with no DNA this cannot be confirmed. Germline V gene data show CDR1 as SGHRS and CDR2 as YFSETQ. CDR3 size: 18 residues. The chain's CDR3 is CASSFKGNFLSSYNEQFF.

The chain couples TRBV7-9 to TRBJ1-1; TCRdb indicates TRBD1, and absent DNA this call remains unverified. Germline lookup yields CDR1 SEHNR and CDR2 FQNEAQ (reference sequence). The CDR3 is made up of 12 amino acids. CDR3 loop: CASSLAWDTKFF.

The chain employs TRBV20-1 and TRBJ2-5; the D call from TCRdb, TRBD1, cannot be confirmed without DNA. The CDR3 is 15 residues long. Per germline, CDR1 DFQATT and CDR2 SNEGSKA (reference sequence). This CDR3 is CSARDGRTEQETQYF.

The chain links TRBV12-3 or TRBV12-4 to TRBJ2-5; absent DNA, TCRdb's TRBD1 call cannot be checked. CDR3 length: 14 residues. The CDR3 region is CASSLQGGMETQYF.

This rearrangement joins TRBV4-3 to TRBJ1-2. CDR3 length equals 16 residues. Germline V lookup: CDR1 LGHNA, CDR2 YSLEER. CDR3 amino acids: CASSPEEEPAFYGYTF.

The chain carries TRBV11-2 and TRBJ2-6. The CDR3 totals 15 residues. Germline assignment: CDR1 SGHAT and CDR2 FQNNGV. CDR3 region: CASSLELSGANVLTF.

The rearrangement links TRBV29-1 to TRBJ2-7; checking the TCRdb D call of TRBD2 is not possible without DNA. Germline CDR1 and CDR2: SQVTM and ANQGSEA. The CDR3 spans 12 residues. CDR3 amino acids: CSVRLDGPEQYF.

The J gene is TRBJ1-1, the V gene TRBV6-2 or TRBV6-3. The CDR3 contains 12 residues. CDR1 is MNHEY, CDR2 SVGEGT, per germline. This chain's CDR3 is CASSYLGTEAFF.

The chain is built from TRBV28 and TRBJ2-7; the TCRdb D gene call, TRBD2, has no DNA to confirm it. This CDR3 has 14 amino acids. Germline V gene sequence: CDR1 MDHEN, CDR2 SYDVKM. The CDR3 loop reads CASSLIGITYEQYF.

This chain connects TRBV11-2 to TRBJ2-5; the TRBD2 assignment by TCRdb is unverifiable without DNA. From germline, CDR1 is SGHAT and CDR2 FQNNGV. The CDR3 is made up of 17 amino acids. The CDR3 region is CASSLLWTSGSGGTQYF.

The chain links TRBV19 to TRBJ2-7; TCRdb's D gene call, TRBD1, goes unchecked for lack of DNA. Germline loops: CDR1 LNHDA, CDR2 SQIVND (reference sequence). The CDR3 has 14 amino acids. The CDR3 spells CASSDSGVSYEQYF.

The chain uses TRBV2 and TRBJ2-1; TCRdb's D call of TRBD2 is untestable without DNA. Germline V CDR1 and CDR2: SNHLY, FYNNEI. CDR3 length: 16 amino acids. This chain's CDR3 is CASSPDYRSSYNEQFF. Supplemented by reference TRBV2 and TRBJ2-1, the full variable domain reads EPEVTQTPSHQVTQMGQEVILRCVPISNHLYFYWYRQILGQKVEFLVSFYNNEISEKSEIFDDQFSVERPDGSNFTLKIRSTKLEDSAMYFCASSPDYRSSYNEQFFGPGTRLTVL.

The rearrangement links TRBV7-9 to TRBJ1-5. Germline CDR1 SEHNR, CDR2 FQNEAQ (reference sequence). The CDR3 consists of 15 residues. The CDR3 region is CASSSGGYSNQPQHF.

CDR3 region: CASSELVTYNEQFF. J is TRBJ2-1 and V is TRBV25-1. The CDR3 is made up of 14 amino acids. Looked up from germline, CDR1 is MGHDK and CDR2 is SYGVNS. Full variable domain (remainder filled in from reference TRBV25-1 and TRBJ2-1): EADIYQTPRYLVIGTGKKITLECSQTMGHDKMYWYQQDPGMELHLIHYSYGVNSTEKGDLSSESTVSRIRTEHFPLTLESARPSHTSQYLCASSELVTYNEQFFGPGTRLTVL.

The V gene is TRBV5-6, the J gene TRBJ2-7; TCRdb names TRBD1, which stays unverified in the absence of DNA. Germline V gene lookup returns CDR1 SGHDT and CDR2 YYEEEE. The CDR3 is made up of 17 amino acids. Here the CDR3 reads CASSLGGPGGPVGEQYF. The complete variable domain, with remaining parts taken from reference TRBV5-6 and TRBJ2-7, reads DAGVTQSPTHLIKTRGQQVTLRCSPKSGHDTVSWYQQALGQGPQFIFQYYEEEERQRGNFPDRFSGHQFPNYSSELNVNALLLGDSALYLCASSLGGPGGPVGEQYFGPGTRLTVT.

The chain couples TRBV29-1 to TRBJ2-7; without DNA, the TCRdb call of TRBD1 cannot be checked. CDR3 length: 14 residues. The germline V gene has CDR1 SQVTM and CDR2 ANQGSEA. CDR3 sequence: CSVLTGGSSYEQYF.

The chain is built from TRBV2 and TRBJ2-2. Germline V gives CDR1 SNHLY, CDR2 FYNNEI. This CDR3 contains 11 residues. The CDR3 loop is CARQGDGELFF.

The J gene is TRBJ1-3, the V gene TRBV4-3; the D call from TCRdb, TRBD1, cannot be confirmed without DNA. Germline CDR1 reads LGHNA; CDR2 reads YSLEER. The CDR3 spans 16 residues. The CDR3 protein is CASSQVGSPMGNTIYF.

This rearrangement joins TRBV7-6 to TRBJ2-1; the TRBD2 assignment by TCRdb is unverifiable without DNA. There are 15 residues in the CDR3. Per the germline V gene, CDR1 is SGHVS and CDR2 is FNYEAQ. The CDR3 sequence: CASSLDPGLGNEQFF.

The chain is built from TRBV12-3 or TRBV12-4 and TRBJ2-3; TCRdb designates TRBD1, a call that cannot be tested without DNA. The CDR3 sequence is 15 residues long. This CDR3 reads CASSPSGQGGDTQYF.